This T cell receptor beta chain was observed in a study of T cell responses to AZD1222 COVID-19 vaccine. On the study more broadly: Second-dose schedules of about 4 or about 12 weeks were combined.

Repertoires were generated with immunoSEQ multiplex PCR, while TCRdb's copy carries only in-frame clones and drops some. This sample has approximately 100,000 clones, with approximately 91% found just once. Details on this clone: Its antigen is undetermined.

V lost 5 bases and J lost 2, with 16 bases in between. Germline loops: CDR1 SGHTA, CDR2 FQGNSA. The CDR3 runs 15 residues. Findings and limits, study-wide: Spike was spanned by vaccine-associated CD4 TCRs, which were dominant at 160-218 and 743-854.

The V call is TRBV7-2, the J call TRBJ2-7; D might be TRBD2 (6 bases). The specimen was peripheral blood, collected on day 0 of AZD1222 vaccination. This sequence was found in an adult in good health. Written as DNA, the CDR3 is TGTGCCAGCAGCACTTCGGCAACGGGAGCCTACGAGCAGTACTTC. It encodes CASSTSATGAYEQYF.